These 31 T cell receptor beta chains share one sample of origin, sequenced in a study of cytomegalovirus exposure and HLA in healthy donors. This PCR relied on a set of 60 Vbeta primers and 13 Jbeta primers. Repertoires were generated with immunoSEQ multiplex PCR, while TCRdb's copy carries only in-frame clones and drops some. Here the sample spans 150,000 to 250,000 clones, 65% to 90% being singletons. Sequencing input: PBMCs. The receptors here all came from a woman in her fifties or sixties in good health and CMV-seronegative.

The gene calls are TRBV6-1 and TRBJ2-3; D unclear. V lost 5 bases to trimming and J lost 2 bases, with 5 bases between them. The germline V gene has CDR1 MNHNS and CDR2 SASEGT. The CDR3 loop spans 12 amino acids. The CDR3 protein is CASSLSTDTQYF. The DNA of the CDR3 is TGTGCCAGCAGTCTTTCCACAGATACGCAGTATTTT.

V gene TRBV28 combines with J gene TRBJ2-1; D is possibly TRBD1 (5 bases). The CDR3 covers 14 residues. Germline V CDR1 and CDR2: MDHEN, SYDVKM. Trimming removed 1 base from V and 10 bases from J, with 14 bases in between. CDR3: CASSLSTPAGEQFF. The CDR3 bases are TGTGCCAGCAGTTTATCTACCCCCGCAGGGGAGCAGTTCTTC.

This chain links TRBV12-5 with TRBJ2-7; 10 bases line up with TRBD2. With V trimmed by 0 bases and J by 0 bases, 5 bases remained unmatched. This CDR3 has 17 residues. Germline V gene sequence: CDR1 LGHNT, CDR2 FRNRAP. The CDR3 loop reads CASGLVLAGTCSYEQYF. The CDR3 DNA reads as TGTGCTAGTGGTTTGGTACTAGCGGGGACGTGCTCCTACGAGCAGTACTTC.

The V and J genes are TRBV30 and TRBJ2-1; D may be TRBD2 (6 bases). V was trimmed by 5 bases and J by 4 bases, leaving 15 bases between them. The germline V gene encodes CDR1 GTSNPN and CDR2 SVGIG (reference sequence). This CDR3 is 14 amino acids long. The CDR3 bases are TGTGCCTGGTCCCCGGGAGCGGTTTACAATGAGCAGTTCTTC. This sequence encodes CAWSPGAVYNEQFF.

J is TRBJ1-1 and V is TRBV5-1, with 10 bases aligning to TRBD1. After removal of 4 bases from V and 4 bases from J, the junction contained 4 bases not matched to a gene. The CDR3 length is 14 residues. Germline assignment: CDR1 SGHRS and CDR2 YFSETQ. The CDR3 reads CASSPDRGPTEAFF. CDR3 bases: TGCGCCAGCAGCCCTGACAGGGGGCCCACTGAAGCTTTCTTT. Based on the CDR3 plus reference TRBV5-1 and TRBJ1-1, the full variable domain is KAGVTQTPRYLIKTRGQQVTLSCSPISGHRSVSWYQQTPGQGLQFLFEYFSETQRNKGNFPGRFSGRQFSNSRSEMNVSTLELGDSALYLCASSPDRGPTEAFFGQGTRLTVV.

This clone was recorded only once. V is TRBV27 and J is TRBJ1-1; 7 bases match TRBD1. Trimming cost V 5 bases and J 5 bases; bases outside gene matches: 8. Germline CDR1 MNHEY, CDR2 SMNVEV (reference sequence). This CDR3 has 14 residues. The CDR3, as DNA: TGTGCCAGCAGTGCCCGACAGGGACGGACTGAAGCTTTCTTT. Its protein product is CASSARQGRTEAFF.

V gene TRBV27 combines with J gene TRBJ2-7; D may be TRBD1 (5 bases). The CDR3 has 13 residues. Germline V gene sequence: CDR1 MNHEY, CDR2 SMNVEV (reference sequence). CDR3 DNA: TGTGTCCGGCAAGGGGATATTTCCTACGAGCAGTACTTC. This translates into CVRQGDISYEQYF.

The count of this clone is one. The chain recombines TRBV6-5 with TRBJ2-1, with a possible D match to TRBD1 (5 bases). The CDR3 length is 15 residues. The germline V gene encodes CDR1 MNHEY and CDR2 SVGAGI. The V end was cut by 5 bases, the J end by 2 bases, with 13 bases between. Here the CDR3 DNA reads TGTGCCAGCAGTCAAAGACAGACAACCTACAATGAGCAGTTCTTC. Amino acid sequence: CASSQRQTTYNEQFF.

The chain carries TRBV28 and TRBJ1-5, with D hard to call. V dropped 4 bases and J dropped 5 bases, with 6 bases sitting between them. The CDR3 runs 12 residues. The V gene's germline CDR1 is MDHEN and CDR2 SYDVKM. The CDR3 loop is CASSWSYQPQHF. CDR3 nucleotide sequence: TGTGCCAGCAGTTGGAGTTATCAGCCCCAGCATTTT.

The V and J genes are TRBV4-1 and TRBJ1-3; 12 nucleotides agree with TRBD1. The CDR3 contains 18 residues. The V and J ends lost 0 bases and 4 bases, in that order; junction bases with no gene match: 7. The V gene's germline CDR1 is MGHRA and CDR2 YSYEKL. The DNA for the CDR3 is TGCGCCAGCAGCCAAGAGGGACAGGGGGCGGTAATCGGAAACACCATATATTTT. This sequence encodes CASSQEGQGAVIGNTIYF.

This clone has just a few counts. The chain links TRBV15 to TRBJ2-5; 10 nucleotides agree with TRBD2. V shed 2 bases, J shed 1 base, and the junction held 7 bases outside the gene matches. From germline, CDR1 is LNHNV and CDR2 YYDKDF (reference sequence). This CDR3 is built from 17 residues. The CDR3 reads CATSRLYSGRPQETQYF. CDR3 nucleotides: TGTGCCACCAGCAGACTTTATAGCGGGAGGCCCCAAGAGACCCAGTACTTC.

This chain links TRBV5-1 with TRBJ2-1, with 9 bases identical to TRBD2. The CDR3 loop spans 15 amino acids. Germline CDR1 is SGHRS and CDR2 is YFSETQ. V lost 0 bases and J lost 2; bases outside the gene matches: 0. CDR3 sequence (DNA): TGCGCCAGCAGCTTGGGCGGGAGGGCCTACAATGAGCAGTTCTTC. Translating gives CASSLGGRAYNEQFF.

The chain is built from TRBV5-1 and TRBJ2-6; 8 bases match TRBD1. The CDR3 has 17 amino acids. Germline CDR1 and CDR2: SGHRS and YFSETQ. V gave up 4 bases and J gave up 0 bases; unmatched junction bases: 6. The CDR3 spells CASSGQGATSGANVLTF. Here the CDR3 DNA reads TGCGCCAGCAGCGGACAGGGCGCCACCTCTGGGGCCAACGTCCTGACTTTC.

The chain couples TRBV5-1 to TRBJ2-5; 11 bases agree with TRBD2. Germline CDR1 SGHRS, CDR2 YFSETQ. With 2 bases clipped from V and 4 bases from J, the junction kept 4 bases outside the gene matches. The CDR3 is 15 amino acids. The CDR3 is CASSLYSGRGETQYF. The CDR3 nucleotides are TGCGCCAGCAGCTTATATAGCGGGAGGGGAGAGACCCAGTACTTC.

CDR3 protein: CASSVGGISTDTQYF. The CDR3 bases are TGTGCCAGCAGCGTAGGCGGGATTAGCACAGATACGCAGTATTTT. V gene TRBV9 combines with J gene TRBJ2-3, with TRBD2 as a possible D gene (6 bases). Deletions cut 0 bases from V and 0 bases from J, with 8 bases between. The germline gives CDR1 SGDLS, CDR2 YYNGEE. The CDR3 consists of 15 residues.

This chain connects TRBV7-8 to TRBJ1-2, with 8 bases matching TRBD1. The CDR3 loop spans 14 amino acids. Germline values: CDR1 SGHVS, CDR2 FQNEAQ. V lost 1 base and J lost 8; bases outside the gene matches: 6. CDR3 sequence: CASSLGGQGWGYTF. DNA of the CDR3: TGTGCCAGCAGCTTAGGTGGACAGGGATGGGGCTACACCTTC.

The chain is built from TRBV6-5 and TRBJ2-3; 8 bases fit TRBD2. This CDR3 is 15 amino acids long. Germline V gene sequence: CDR1 MNHEY, CDR2 SVGAGI. The trim removed 2 bases at V and 1 base at J, leaving 2 bases unmatched. CDR3 protein: CASSYRSGGTDTQYF. CDR3 DNA sequence: TGTGCCAGCAGTTACCGTAGCGGGGGCACAGATACGCAGTATTTT.

The chain couples TRBV4-3 to TRBJ1-2, with TRBD1 matching over 7 bases. Germline V lookup: CDR1 LGHNA, CDR2 YSLEER. This CDR3 contains 14 residues. J gave up 3 bases and V 4 bases, and 5 bases lay outside the gene matches. DNA for the CDR3: TGCGCCAGCAGCCGTCAGGGGGTAGACTATGGCTACACCTTC. It is translated as CASSRQGVDYGYTF.

This clone was seen a single time. The V and J genes are TRBV29-1 and TRBJ2-2, with a weak D call TRBD1 (6 bases). This CDR3 has 14 residues. The germline V gene encodes CDR1 SQVTM and CDR2 ANQGSEA. V lost 7 bases, J lost 0 bases, and 12 bases lay in between. CDR3 nucleotides: TGCAGCGCCCAGGACAGAACGAACACCGGGGAGCTGTTTTTT. This translates into CSAQDRTNTGELFF.

This clone was found once. J is TRBJ2-7 and V is TRBV6-5, with TRBD1 as a possible D gene (6 bases). Trimming pared 6 bases from V and 4 bases from J, leaving 16 bases between. Germline-derived CDR1 and CDR2 are MNHEY and SVGAGI. The CDR3 runs to 14 residues. CDR3 loop: CASRPSGARYEQYF. The CDR3 DNA follows: TGTGCCAGCAGGCCCTCAGGGGCGAGGTACGAGCAGTACTTC.

In nucleotides, the CDR3 is TGTGCCAGCTCACAAGGACAGGGGATTTGGAATGAGCAGTTCTTC. It translates to CASSQGQGIWNEQFF. The rearrangement joins TRBV18 to TRBJ2-1, with 9 nucleotides matching TRBD1. The germline CDR1 and CDR2 sequences are KGHSH and LQKENI. J lost 7 bases, V lost 4 bases, and 8 bases had no gene match. The CDR3 extends over 15 amino acids. Using reference TRBV18 and TRBJ2-1 for the parts outside the CDR3, the full variable domain is NAGVMQNPRHLVRRRGQEARLRCSPMKGHSHVYWYRQLPEEGLKFMVYLQKENIIDESGMPKERFSAEFPKEGPSILRIQQVVRGDSAAYFCASSQGQGIWNEQFFGPGTRLTVL.

Concerning this clone itself: Other DNA sequences in this specimen translate into the identical CDR3. V usage is TRBV2 and J usage is TRBJ1-4, with D maybe TRBD1 (5 bases). V was trimmed by 6 bases and J by 6 bases, leaving 20 bases between them. Germline values: CDR1 SNHLY, CDR2 FYNNEI. The CDR3 spans 16 residues. CDR3 amino acids: CASRISRQGWDEKLFF. The CDR3 bases are TGTGCCAGCAGGATAAGCCGGCAGGGTTGGGATGAAAAACTGTTTTTT.

This chain uses TRBV27 with TRBJ2-5, with 7 positions matching TRBD2. The CDR3 totals 15 residues. V shed 6 bases and J 5 bases; nucleotides not matched to a gene: 12. Germline V gene data show CDR1 as MNHEY and CDR2 as SMNVEV (reference sequence). CDR3 protein: CASSPSGTWGETQYF. In DNA form, the CDR3 reads TGTGCCAGCAGCCCTAGCGGTACGTGGGGGGAGACCCAGTACTTC.

The chain has TRBV15 and TRBJ2-1, with TRBD2 identical over 11 bases. The CDR3 runs 16 residues. From germline, CDR1 is LNHNV and CDR2 YYDKDF (reference sequence). V lost 0 bases, J lost 7 bases, and 5 bases stayed unmatched. The CDR3 region has the DNA TGTGCCACCAGCAGAGAGGTAGCGGGGGGGGGAAATGAGCAGTTCTTC. The encoded protein is CATSREVAGGGNEQFF.

This chain links TRBV19 with TRBJ2-1; a weak D match, TRBD2 (6 bases). This CDR3 contains 13 residues. Germline CDR1 is LNHDA and CDR2 is SQIVND (reference sequence). With 6 bases removed from V and 4 bases from J, the gap between germline ends came to 10 bases. CDR3 sequence reads: CASSGSGYNEQFF. The CDR3 DNA follows: TGTGCCAGTAGCGGGAGTGGATACAATGAGCAGTTCTTC.

The chain joins TRBV29-1 to TRBJ2-5; D may be TRBD2 (6 bases). The germline gives CDR1 SQVTM, CDR2 ANQGSEA. V lost 6 bases to trimming and J lost 2 bases, with 10 bases between them. The CDR3 is 12 residues long. The CDR3 is CSVLGLQETQYF. The DNA of the CDR3 is TGCAGCGTCCTGGGACTGCAAGAGACCCAGTACTTC.

The gene calls are TRBV7-9 and TRBJ2-3; the D gene is possibly TRBD1 (5 bases). CDR3 length: 15 amino acids. V dropped 5 bases and J dropped 0 bases, with 12 bases sitting between them. Germline assignment: CDR1 SEHNR and CDR2 FQNEAQ (reference sequence). This CDR3 is CASSETATSTDTQYF. The DNA for the CDR3 is TGTGCCAGCAGCGAGACAGCGACTAGCACAGATACGCAGTATTTT.

The CDR3, as DNA: TGTGCCAGCAGTCTTATCAGAAAGAACACTGAAGCTTTCTTT. This sequence encodes CASSLIRKNTEAFF. The chain combines TRBV28 with TRBJ1-1; no reliable D call. The CDR3 loop spans 14 amino acids. Germline V gene lookup returns CDR1 MDHEN and CDR2 SYDVKM. V was clipped by 5 bases and J by 1 base, with 11 bases between them. The full variable domain, rest sourced from reference TRBV28 and TRBJ1-1, is DVKVTQSSRYLVKRTGEKVFLECVQDMDHENMFWYRQDPGLGLRLIYFSYDVKMKEKGDIPEGYSVSREKKERFSLILESASTNQTSMYLCASSLIRKNTEAFFGQGTRLTVV.

The V call is TRBV18, the J call TRBJ2-2, with TRBD2 matching over 10 bases. This CDR3 contains 16 residues. Germline lookup yields CDR1 KGHSH and CDR2 LQKENI. J lost 2 bases, V lost 5 bases, and 5 bases had no gene match. The CDR3 is CASSTRTSGNTGELFF. The CDR3 DNA follows: TGTGCCAGCTCAACAAGGACTAGCGGTAACACCGGGGAGCTGTTTTTT.

Concerning this clone itself: One end of the junction fails to match germline, which may point to a read error. The chain recombines TRBV9 with TRBJ2-2, with TRBD1 matching 12 bases. In germline, CDR1 is SGDLS, CDR2 YYNGEE. The CDR3 loop spans 16 amino acids. The CDR3 spells CAGSVGGTGGSGELFF. The DNA for the CDR3 is TGTGCCGGCAGCGTAGGGGGGACAGGGGGCTCCGGGGAGCTGTTTTTT.

V gene TRBV30 combines with J gene TRBJ2-7; TRBD1 agrees at 8 bases. CDR3 length: 14 residues. Germline CDR1 GTSNPN, CDR2 SVGIG (reference sequence). V shed 1 base, J shed 4 bases, and the junction held 6 bases outside the gene matches. The CDR3 protein is CAWSDGQGEYEQYF. The CDR3 nucleotides are TGTGCCTGGAGTGACGGACAGGGAGAGTACGAGCAGTACTTC.